Each of the 21 T cell receptor beta chains below was sequenced from the same sample in a study of T cells in localized non-small cell lung cancer. This table comes from immunoSEQ multiplex PCR, and its TCRdb copy is limited to in-frame clones, with some not included. The sample carries roughly 71,000 clones, about 90% recorded once. This specimen was peripheral blood, taken before any cancer treatment. These receptors all stem from a male donor older than 55 with stage III squamous cell lung carcinoma.

The chain uses TRBV5-1 and TRBJ2-6, with D tentatively TRBD1 or TRBD2 (6 bases each). The CDR3 totals 16 residues. Deletions cut 7 bases from V and 1 base from J, with 15 bases between. Germline V lookup: CDR1 SGHRS, CDR2 YFSETQ. The DNA for the CDR3 is TGCGCCAGCTTACCGGGGGCGCTATCTGGGGCCAACGTCCTGACTTTC. Amino acid sequence: CASLPGALSGANVLTF.

V usage is TRBV30 and J usage is TRBJ1-5; D might be TRBD1 (5 bases). V was cut by 0 bases and J by 4 bases, with 13 bases left in between. This CDR3 has 15 amino acids. Per germline, CDR1 GTSNPN and CDR2 SVGIG (reference sequence). The CDR3 loop is CAWSVGVHRNQPQHF. The CDR3 bases are TGTGCCTGGAGTGTAGGGGTTCACAGGAATCAGCCCCAGCATTTT.

The V gene is TRBV10-3, the J gene TRBJ1-6; TRBD1 aligns across 8 bases. CDR1 ENHRY and CDR2 SYGVKD come from the germline V gene. V lost 6 bases and J lost 7; bases outside the gene matches: 2. CDR3 length equals 13 residues. The CDR3 DNA follows: TGTGCCATCAGCCGGGACAGGAATTCACCCCTCCACTTT. It translates to CAISRDRNSPLHF.

The J gene is TRBJ2-5, the V gene TRBV29-1, with 9 bases fitting TRBD1. From germline, CDR1 is SQVTM and CDR2 ANQGSEA. V lost 4 bases, J lost 5 bases, and 8 bases stayed unmatched. This CDR3 comprises 14 residues. The CDR3 DNA reads TGCAGCGTTGGGACAGGGGTCCCGGGTGAGACCCAGTACTTC. Amino acids: CSVGTGVPGETQYF. The full variable domain, rest sourced from reference TRBV29-1 and TRBJ2-5, is SAVISQKPSRDICQRGTSLTIQCQVDSQVTMMFWYRQQPGQSLTLIATANQGSEATYESGFVIDKFPISRPNLTFSTLTVSNMSPEDSSIYLCSVGTGVPGETQYFGPGTRLLVL.

The rearrangement links TRBV19 to TRBJ2-1, with 7 bases identical to TRBD2. The ends lost 3 bases at V and 8 bases at J; junction bases unmatched: 13. In germline, CDR1 is LNHDA, CDR2 SQIVND (reference sequence). The CDR3 consists of 16 residues. CDR3 region: CASSIKVAGGLYEQFF. CDR3 DNA: TGTGCCAGTAGTATTAAAGTAGCGGGCGGCCTTTATGAGCAGTTCTTC.

This rearrangement joins TRBV9 to TRBJ1-3; D is unclear. Trimming took 3 bases from V and 0 from J, leaving 13 bases between them. CDR3 size: 16 residues. CDR1 is SGDLS, CDR2 YYNGEE, per germline. CDR3 bases: TGTGCCAGCAGCGGTGGAGGAGCAGTCTCTGGAAACACCATATATTTT. Translation: CASSGGGAVSGNTIYF.

The J gene is TRBJ2-7, the V gene TRBV28, with 8 bases lining up with TRBD2. The CDR3 is 13 residues long. Germline assignment: CDR1 MDHEN and CDR2 SYDVKM. Germline trimming cut 5 bases from V and 2 bases from J; bases unmatched to any gene: 2. The CDR3 is CASSPGGAYEQYV. As DNA, the CDR3 is TGTGCCAGCAGTCCCGGGGGGGCCTACGAGCAGTACGTC.

This clone has more than one count but fewer than ten. The chain is built from TRBV6-5 and TRBJ1-5, with 9 bases that match TRBD1. J was trimmed by 3 bases and V by 4 bases; bases with no gene match: 7. The CDR3 runs to 16 residues. Per the germline V gene, CDR1 is MNHEY and CDR2 is SVGAGI. DNA for the CDR3: TGTGCCAGCAGTTCTACAGGGGGCTTTTTCAATCAGCCCCAGCATTTT. This codes for CASSSTGGFFNQPQHF.

This clone was seen a few times. The CDR3 loop is CASTFSPTGDHGYTF. The CDR3, as DNA: TGTGCCAGCACCTTCTCCCCAACAGGGGACCATGGCTACACCTTC. This rearrangement joins TRBV6-4 to TRBJ1-2; 7 bases agree with TRBD1. The CDR3 sequence is 15 residues long. In germline, CDR1 is MRHNA, CDR2 SNTAGT. V was pared by 7 bases and J by 6 bases, with 14 bases of the junction left unmatched.

The chain combines TRBV5-1 with TRBJ1-2; D not resolved. With 7 bases removed from V and 3 bases from J, the gap between germline ends came to 16 bases. The CDR3 is 14 residues long. In germline, CDR1 is SGHRS, CDR2 YFSETQ. CDR3 protein: CASRFGGLDYGYTF. CDR3 nucleotide sequence: TGCGCCAGCCGATTCGGAGGGCTGGACTATGGCTACACCTTC.

The V call is TRBV6-4, the J call TRBJ2-3; 8 nucleotides match TRBD2. J was trimmed by 2 bases and V by 0 bases; bases with no gene match: 7. Germline values: CDR1 MRHNA, CDR2 SNTAGT. The CDR3 sequence is 17 residues long. CDR3 loop: CASSDSMALAATDTQYF. The CDR3 DNA follows: TGTGCCAGCAGTGACTCGATGGCACTAGCGGCCACAGATACGCAGTATTTT.

The V and J genes are TRBV6-1 and TRBJ1-5; 10 nucleotides match TRBD1. This CDR3 is 14 amino acids long. CDR1 is MNHNS, CDR2 SASEGT, per germline. V was clipped by 6 bases and J by 2 bases; unmatched bases: 1. CDR3 protein: CASRGTGGNQPQHF. CDR3 coding DNA: TGTGCCAGCAGGGGGACAGGGGGCAATCAGCCCCAGCATTTT.

The chain recombines TRBV30 with TRBJ1-3, with D tentatively TRBD1 (6 bases). Trimming removed 3 bases at V and 5 bases at J, with 8 bases between. Germline assignment: CDR1 GTSNPN and CDR2 SVGIG (reference sequence). The CDR3 extends over 12 amino acids. This chain's CDR3 is CAWRGDRNTIYF. CDR3 DNA: TGTGCCTGGAGAGGGGACAGAAACACCATATATTTT.

The count of this clone is one. This chain connects TRBV5-4 to TRBJ1-4; weak D call: TRBD1 (5 bases). This CDR3 has 15 amino acids. The V end lost 4 bases, the J end lost 8 bases, and 18 bases lay between the germline ends. CDR1 is SGHNT, CDR2 YYREEE, per germline (reference sequence). The CDR3, as DNA: TGTGCCAGCAGCCGGGGACCTCCATTGGAGGAAAAACTGTTTTTT. Its translation: CASSRGPPLEEKLFF.

The chain recombines TRBV4-3 with TRBJ1-2, with D tentatively TRBD1 (5 bases). Germline loops: CDR1 LGHNA, CDR2 YSLEER. The CDR3 totals 14 residues. Trimming took 0 bases from V and 7 from J, leaving 12 bases between them. This CDR3 is CASSQEGGIGGYTF. For the CDR3, the DNA is TGCGCCAGCAGCCAAGAGGGGGGAATCGGTGGCTACACCTTC.

The table lists this clone with a count of one. V usage is TRBV7-2 and J usage is TRBJ2-2; D not certain. This CDR3 has 16 residues. Between the trimmed V and J ends, which lost 5 bases and 6 bases, there was a span of 19 bases. Germline CDR1 is SGHTA and CDR2 is FQGNSA. CDR3 protein: CASSLRTRTPPGELFF. CDR3 DNA sequence: TGTGCCAGCAGCCTAAGAACCCGGACCCCCCCCGGGGAGCTGTTTTTT.

This sequence joins TRBV6-5 and TRBJ1-2; 7 nucleotides agree with TRBD1. Trimming cost V 6 bases and J 0 bases; bases outside gene matches: 4. CDR3 length: 14 residues. The germline gives CDR1 MNHEY, CDR2 SVGAGI. The CDR3 loop is CASRGQAANYGYTF. CDR3 bases: TGTGCCAGCAGAGGACAGGCCGCTAACTATGGCTACACCTTC.

The CDR3 region has the DNA TGTGCCAGCAGCCACCTTCGTGCGGGCAGGTACAATGAGCAGTTCTTC. Protein sequence: CASSHLRAGRYNEQFF. The V and J genes are TRBV14 and TRBJ2-1; TRBD2 is a possible D gene (5 bases). The CDR3 spans 16 residues. V lost 3 bases to trimming and J lost 4 bases, with 16 bases between them. Germline lookup yields CDR1 SGHDN and CDR2 FVKESK.

The rearrangement uses TRBV6-5 and TRBJ1-6, with D hard to call. Germline values: CDR1 MNHEY, CDR2 SVGAGI. The CDR3 is 15 residues long. The V end was cut by 3 bases, the J end by 8 bases, with 14 bases between. This CDR3 is CASSYSGPDYSPLHF. The CDR3 DNA sequence: TGTGCCAGCAGTTATTCCGGGCCGGATTATTCACCCCTCCACTTT.

J is TRBJ2-7 and V is TRBV9; no clear D gene. The CDR3 is 13 amino acids. V was clipped by 1 base and J by 2 bases, with 7 bases between them. The V gene's germline CDR1 is SGDLS and CDR2 YYNGEE. The CDR3 region has the DNA TGTGCCAGCAGCGTAATGGATACCTACGAGCAGTACTTC. Translation: CASSVMDTYEQYF.

This rearrangement joins TRBV29-1 to TRBJ2-1; D not certain. This CDR3 has 12 residues. In germline, CDR1 is SQVTM, CDR2 ANQGSEA. V shed 4 bases and J shed 0 bases, with 4 bases lying between them. CDR3 nucleotides: TGCAGCGTTGTTCCCTCCTACAATGAGCAGTTCTTC. Protein: CSVVPSYNEQFF.